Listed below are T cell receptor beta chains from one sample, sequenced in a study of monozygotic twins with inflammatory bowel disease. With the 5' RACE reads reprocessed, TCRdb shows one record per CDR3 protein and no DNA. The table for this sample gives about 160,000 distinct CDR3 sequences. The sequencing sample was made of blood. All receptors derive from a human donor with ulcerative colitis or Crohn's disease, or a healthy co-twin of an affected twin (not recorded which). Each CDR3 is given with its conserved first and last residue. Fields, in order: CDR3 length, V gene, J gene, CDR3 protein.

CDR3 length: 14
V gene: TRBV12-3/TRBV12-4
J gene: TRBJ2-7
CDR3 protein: CASSFSGGSNEQYF

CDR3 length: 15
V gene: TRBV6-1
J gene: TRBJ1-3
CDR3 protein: CASSRRDNSGNTIYF

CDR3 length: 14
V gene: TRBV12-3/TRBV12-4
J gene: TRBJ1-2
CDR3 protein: CASSFGQGGYGYTF

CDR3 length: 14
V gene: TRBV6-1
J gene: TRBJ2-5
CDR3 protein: CASTKGQGQETQYF

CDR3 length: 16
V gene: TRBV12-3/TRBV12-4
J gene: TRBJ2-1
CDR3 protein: CASSLMPTTGEGEQFF

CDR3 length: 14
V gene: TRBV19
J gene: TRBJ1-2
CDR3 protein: CASSIGLSNYGYTF

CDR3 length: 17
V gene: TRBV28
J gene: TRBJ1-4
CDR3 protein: CASSTGGRQGSNEKLFF

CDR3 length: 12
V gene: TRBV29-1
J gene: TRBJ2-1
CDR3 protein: CSPSQSNNEQFF

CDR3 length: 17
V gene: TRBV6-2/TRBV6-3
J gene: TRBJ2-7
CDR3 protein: CASSYSTRLAGGYEQYF

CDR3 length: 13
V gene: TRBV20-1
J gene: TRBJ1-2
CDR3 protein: CSARDGGYYGYTF

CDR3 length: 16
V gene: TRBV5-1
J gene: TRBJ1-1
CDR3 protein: CASSFGTGRRTTEAFF

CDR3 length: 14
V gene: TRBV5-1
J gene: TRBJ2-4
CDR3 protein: CASSPGTGEDIQYF

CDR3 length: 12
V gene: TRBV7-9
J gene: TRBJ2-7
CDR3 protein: CASSLDLPEQYF

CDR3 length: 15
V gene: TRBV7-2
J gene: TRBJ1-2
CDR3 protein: CASSLGGGLNYGYTF

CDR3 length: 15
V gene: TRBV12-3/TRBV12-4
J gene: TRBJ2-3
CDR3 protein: CASRGTSGSPDTQYF

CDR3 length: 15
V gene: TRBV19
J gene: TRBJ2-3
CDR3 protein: CASSMGDASTDTQYF

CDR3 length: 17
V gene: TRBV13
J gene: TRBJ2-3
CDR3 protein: CASSLGAGAPFTDTQYF

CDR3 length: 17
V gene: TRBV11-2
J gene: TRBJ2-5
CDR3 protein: CASSLGTGQGRQETQYF

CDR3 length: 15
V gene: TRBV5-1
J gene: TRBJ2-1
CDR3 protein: CASSIADPGGNEQFF

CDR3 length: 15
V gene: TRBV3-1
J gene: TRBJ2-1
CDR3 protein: CASSQDSGRDNEQFF

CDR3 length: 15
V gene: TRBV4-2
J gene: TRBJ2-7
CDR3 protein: CASSQDWGGQYEQYF

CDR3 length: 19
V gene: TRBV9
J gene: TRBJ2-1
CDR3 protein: CASSPRGTSGQTLHNEQFF

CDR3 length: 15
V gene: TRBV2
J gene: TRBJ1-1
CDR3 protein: CASSDLGARNTEAFF

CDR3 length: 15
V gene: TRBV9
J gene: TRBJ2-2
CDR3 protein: CASSGSQGNAGEPFF

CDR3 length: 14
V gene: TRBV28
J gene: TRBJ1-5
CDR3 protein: CASRKLISNQPQHF